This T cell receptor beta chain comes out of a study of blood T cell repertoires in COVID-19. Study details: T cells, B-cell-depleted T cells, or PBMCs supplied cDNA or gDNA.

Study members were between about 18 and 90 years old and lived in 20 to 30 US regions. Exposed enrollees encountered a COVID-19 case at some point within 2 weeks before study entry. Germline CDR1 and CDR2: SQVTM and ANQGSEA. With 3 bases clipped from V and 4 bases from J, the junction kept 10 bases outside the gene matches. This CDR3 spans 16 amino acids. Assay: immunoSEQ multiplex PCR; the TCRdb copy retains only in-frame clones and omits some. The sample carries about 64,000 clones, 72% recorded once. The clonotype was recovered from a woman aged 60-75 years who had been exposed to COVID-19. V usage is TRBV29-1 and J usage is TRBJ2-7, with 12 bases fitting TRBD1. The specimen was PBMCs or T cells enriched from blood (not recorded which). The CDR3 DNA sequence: TGCAGCGTTGAGGTGGGACAGGGGGCTTTCGGTTACGAGCAGTACTTC. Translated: CSVEVGQGAFGYEQYF.